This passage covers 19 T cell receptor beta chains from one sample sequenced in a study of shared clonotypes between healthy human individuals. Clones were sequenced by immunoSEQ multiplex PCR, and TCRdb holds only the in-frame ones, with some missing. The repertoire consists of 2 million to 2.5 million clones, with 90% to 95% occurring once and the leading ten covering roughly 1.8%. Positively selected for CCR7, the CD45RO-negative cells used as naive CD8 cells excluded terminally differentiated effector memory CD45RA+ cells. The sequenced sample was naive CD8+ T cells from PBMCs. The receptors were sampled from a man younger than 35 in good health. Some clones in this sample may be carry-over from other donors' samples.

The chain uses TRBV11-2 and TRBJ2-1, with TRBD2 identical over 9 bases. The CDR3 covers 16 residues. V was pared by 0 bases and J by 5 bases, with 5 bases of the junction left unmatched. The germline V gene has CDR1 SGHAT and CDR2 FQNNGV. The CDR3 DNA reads TGTGCCAGCAGCTTAGATAGGACTAGCGCAAACAATGAGCAGTTCTTC. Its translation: CASSLDRTSANNEQFF.

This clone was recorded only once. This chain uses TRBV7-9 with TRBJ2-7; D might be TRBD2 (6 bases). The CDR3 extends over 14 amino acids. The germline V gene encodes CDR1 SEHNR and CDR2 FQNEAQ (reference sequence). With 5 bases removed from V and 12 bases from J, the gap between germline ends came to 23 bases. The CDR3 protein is CASSPWVGGGFRYF. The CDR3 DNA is TGTGCCAGCAGCCCCTGGGTCGGGGGAGGCTTCCGGTACTTC.

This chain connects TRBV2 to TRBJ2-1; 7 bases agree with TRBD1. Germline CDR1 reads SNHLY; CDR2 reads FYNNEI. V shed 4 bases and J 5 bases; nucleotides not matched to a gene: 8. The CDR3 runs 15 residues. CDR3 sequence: CASSGGTALDNEQFF. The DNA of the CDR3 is TGTGCCAGCAGTGGGGGGACAGCGCTAGACAATGAGCAGTTCTTC.

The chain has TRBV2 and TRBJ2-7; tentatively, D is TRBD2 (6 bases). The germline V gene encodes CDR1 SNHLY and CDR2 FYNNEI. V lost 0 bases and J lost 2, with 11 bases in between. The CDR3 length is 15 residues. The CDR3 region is CASSEAGGTAYEQYF. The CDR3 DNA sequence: TGTGCCAGCAGTGAAGCTGGGGGGACCGCCTACGAGCAGTACTTC.

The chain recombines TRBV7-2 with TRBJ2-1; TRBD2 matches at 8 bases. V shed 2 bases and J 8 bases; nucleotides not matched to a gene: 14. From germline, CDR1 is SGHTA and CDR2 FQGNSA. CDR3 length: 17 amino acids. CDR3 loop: CASSLTSGLGLFDEQFF. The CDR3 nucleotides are TGTGCCAGCAGCTTAACATCGGGACTAGGGTTGTTTGATGAGCAGTTCTTC. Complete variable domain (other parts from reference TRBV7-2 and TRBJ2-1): GAGVSQSPSNKVTEKGKDVELRCDPISGHTALYWYRQSLGQGLEFLIYFQGNSAPDKSGLPSDRFSAERTGGSVSTLTIQRTQQEDSAVYLCASSLTSGLGLFDEQFFGPGTRLTVL.

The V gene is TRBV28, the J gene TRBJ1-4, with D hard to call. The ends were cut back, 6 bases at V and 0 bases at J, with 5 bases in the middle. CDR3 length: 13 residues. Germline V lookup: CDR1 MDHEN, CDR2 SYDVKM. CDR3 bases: TGTGCCAGCAGCTCCTCAACTAATGAAAAACTGTTTTTT. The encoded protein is CASSSSTNEKLFF.

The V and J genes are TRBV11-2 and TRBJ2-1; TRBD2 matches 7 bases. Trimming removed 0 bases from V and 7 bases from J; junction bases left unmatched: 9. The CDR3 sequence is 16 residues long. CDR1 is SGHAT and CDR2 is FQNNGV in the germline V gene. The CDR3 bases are TGTGCCAGCAGCTTAGATCCCCAGGGAGGGAGGAATGAGCAGTTCTTC. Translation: CASSLDPQGGRNEQFF.

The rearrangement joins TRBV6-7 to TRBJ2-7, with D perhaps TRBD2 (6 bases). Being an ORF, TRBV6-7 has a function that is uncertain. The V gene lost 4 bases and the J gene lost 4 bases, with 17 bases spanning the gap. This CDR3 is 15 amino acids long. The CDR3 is CASSSGLQNIYEQYF. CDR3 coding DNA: TGTGCCAGCAGTTCAGGACTACAAAATATATACGAGCAGTACTTC.

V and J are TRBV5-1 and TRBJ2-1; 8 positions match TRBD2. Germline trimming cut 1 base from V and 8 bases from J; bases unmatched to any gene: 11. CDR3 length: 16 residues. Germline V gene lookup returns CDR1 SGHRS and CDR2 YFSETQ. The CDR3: CASSLPTSGGHHEQFF. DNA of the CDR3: TGCGCCAGCAGCTTGCCCACTAGCGGAGGCCACCATGAGCAGTTCTTC.

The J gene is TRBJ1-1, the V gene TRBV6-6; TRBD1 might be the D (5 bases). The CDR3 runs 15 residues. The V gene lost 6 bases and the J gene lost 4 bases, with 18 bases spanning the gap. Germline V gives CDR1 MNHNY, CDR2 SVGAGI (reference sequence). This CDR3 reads CASRPLGGLSTEAFF. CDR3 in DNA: TGTGCCAGCAGGCCCCTCGGGGGTCTAAGCACTGAAGCTTTCTTT.

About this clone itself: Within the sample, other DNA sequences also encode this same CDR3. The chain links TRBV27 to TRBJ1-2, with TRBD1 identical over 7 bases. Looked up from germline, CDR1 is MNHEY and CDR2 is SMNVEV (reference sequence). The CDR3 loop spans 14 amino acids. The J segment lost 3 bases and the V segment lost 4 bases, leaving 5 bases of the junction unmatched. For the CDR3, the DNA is TGTGCCAGCAGTTCCTCCGACAGGGACTATGGCTACACCTTC. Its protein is CASSSSDRDYGYTF.

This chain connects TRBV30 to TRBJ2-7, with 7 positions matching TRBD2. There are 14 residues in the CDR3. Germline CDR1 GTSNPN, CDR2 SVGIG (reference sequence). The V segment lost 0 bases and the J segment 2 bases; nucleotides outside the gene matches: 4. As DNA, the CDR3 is TGTGCCTGGAGTGTGGGAGCGGGACCCTACGAGCAGTACTTC. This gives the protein CAWSVGAGPYEQYF.

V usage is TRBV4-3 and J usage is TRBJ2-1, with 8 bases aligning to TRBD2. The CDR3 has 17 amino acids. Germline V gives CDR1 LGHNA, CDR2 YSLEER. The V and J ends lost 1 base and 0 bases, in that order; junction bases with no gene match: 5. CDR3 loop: CASSQGVAGGSYNEQFF. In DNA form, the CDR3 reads TGCGCCAGCAGCCAAGGAGTGGCGGGAGGCTCCTACAATGAGCAGTTCTTC.

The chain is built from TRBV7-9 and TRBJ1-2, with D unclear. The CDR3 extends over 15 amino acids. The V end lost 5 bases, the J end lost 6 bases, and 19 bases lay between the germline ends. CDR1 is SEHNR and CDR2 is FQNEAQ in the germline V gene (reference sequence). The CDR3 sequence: CASSVSSGTTDGYTF. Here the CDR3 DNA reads TGTGCCAGCAGCGTCTCTTCGGGAACCACGGATGGCTACACCTTC.

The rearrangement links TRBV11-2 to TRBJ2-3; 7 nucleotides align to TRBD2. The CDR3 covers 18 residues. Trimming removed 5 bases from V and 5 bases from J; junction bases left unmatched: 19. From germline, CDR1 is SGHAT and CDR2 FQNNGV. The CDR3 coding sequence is TGTGCCAGCAGCCCCCGGGGCCCCCGGACTAGAGAACGAGATACGCAGTATTTT. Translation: CASSPRGPRTRERDTQYF. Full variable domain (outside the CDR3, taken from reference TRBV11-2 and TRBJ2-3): EAGVAQSPRYKIIEKRQSVAFWCNPISGHATLYWYQQILGQGPKLLIQFQNNGVVDDSQLPKDRFSAERLKGVDSTLKIQPAKLEDSAVYLCASSPRGPRTRERDTQYFGPGTRLTVL.

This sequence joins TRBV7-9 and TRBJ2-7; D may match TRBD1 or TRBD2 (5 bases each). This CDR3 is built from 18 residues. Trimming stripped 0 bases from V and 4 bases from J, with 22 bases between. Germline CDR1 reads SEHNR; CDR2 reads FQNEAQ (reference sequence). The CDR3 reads CASSLAYGLGVPGYEQYF. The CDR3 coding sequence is TGTGCCAGCAGCTTAGCTTATGGGTTGGGGGTTCCGGGGTACGAGCAGTACTTC.

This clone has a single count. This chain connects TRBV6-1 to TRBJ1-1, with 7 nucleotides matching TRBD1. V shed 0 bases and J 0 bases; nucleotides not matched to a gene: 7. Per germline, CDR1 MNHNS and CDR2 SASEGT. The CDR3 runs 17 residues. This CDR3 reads CASSEARRGQVNTEAFF. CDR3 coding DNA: TGTGCCAGCAGTGAAGCGCGACGTGGACAGGTGAACACTGAAGCTTTCTTT.

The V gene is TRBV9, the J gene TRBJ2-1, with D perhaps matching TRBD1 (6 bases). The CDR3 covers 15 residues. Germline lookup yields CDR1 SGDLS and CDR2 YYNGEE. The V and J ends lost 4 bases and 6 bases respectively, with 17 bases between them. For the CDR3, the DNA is TGTGCCAGCAGCCCTCTGGGGGCGGAAACCAATGAGCAGTTCTTC. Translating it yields CASSPLGAETNEQFF.

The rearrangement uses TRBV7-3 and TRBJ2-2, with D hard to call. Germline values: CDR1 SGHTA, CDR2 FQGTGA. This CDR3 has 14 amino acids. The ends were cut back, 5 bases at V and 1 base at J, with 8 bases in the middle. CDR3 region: CASSPLGNTGELFF. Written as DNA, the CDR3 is TGTGCCAGCAGCCCGTTGGGGAACACCGGGGAGCTGTTTTTT.